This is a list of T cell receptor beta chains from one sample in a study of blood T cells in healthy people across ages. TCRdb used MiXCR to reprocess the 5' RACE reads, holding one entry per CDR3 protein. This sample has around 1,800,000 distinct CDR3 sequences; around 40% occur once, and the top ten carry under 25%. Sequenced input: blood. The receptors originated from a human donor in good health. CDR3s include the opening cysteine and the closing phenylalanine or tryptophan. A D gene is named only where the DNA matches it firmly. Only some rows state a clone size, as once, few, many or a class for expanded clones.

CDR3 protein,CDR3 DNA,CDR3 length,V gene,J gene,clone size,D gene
CASSYVQGNSPLHF,TGTGCCAGCAGTTACGTCCAGGGCAATTCACCCCTCCACTTT,14,TRBV12-3/TRBV12-4,TRBJ1-6,.,.
CASSQEALGVGNTIYF,TGCGCCAGCAGCCAAGAGGCACTGGGGGTTGGAAACACCATATATTTT,16,TRBV4-1,TRBJ1-3,.,.
CSALVSNRGGYEQYF,TGCAGCGCGTTGGTCTCAAACAGGGGTGGGTACGAGCAGTACTTC,15,TRBV29-1,TRBJ2-7,.,TRBD1
CASSPTAGPYGYTF,TGTGCCAGCAGTCCAACCGCAGGGCCTTATGGCTACACCTTC,14,TRBV27,TRBJ1-2,.,.
CASSLAGRGSNYTF,TGTGCCAGCAGCTTAGCGGGCCGGGGAAGCAACTACACCTTC,14,TRBV7-2,TRBJ1-2,.,.
CATSDPREGQPQHF,TGTGCCACCAGTGACCCCAGGGAGGGTCAGCCCCAGCATTTT,14,TRBV24-1,TRBJ1-5,.,.
CATGPYQDEDGYTF,TGTGCCACCGGACCCTATCAGGATGAGGATGGCTACACCTTC,14,TRBV3-1,TRBJ1-2,.,.
CASARGGGTNNEQFF,TGTGCCAGCGCCAGAGGGGGGGGAACGAACAATGAGCAGTTCTTC,15,TRBV6-2/TRBV6-3,TRBJ2-1,few,.
CASSQFPVGGANYGYTF,TGCGCCAGCAGCCAGTTTCCAGTGGGAGGGGCGAACTATGGCTACACCTTC,17,TRBV4-1,TRBJ1-2,.,.
CASSFQGSVGYTF,TGTGCCAGCAGCTTTCAGGGTTCAGTAGGCTACACCTTC,13,TRBV7-9,TRBJ1-2,few,.
CASSLYPGQNYEQYF,TGTGCCAGCAGTTTGTACCCGGGACAGAACTACGAGCAGTACTTC,15,TRBV28,TRBJ2-7,.,TRBD1